These 29 T cell receptor beta chains originate from one sample sequenced in a study of cytomegalovirus exposure and HLA in healthy donors. Assay: immunoSEQ multiplex PCR; the TCRdb copy retains only in-frame clones and omits some. The sample comprises 150,000 to 200,000 clones, 86% of which are singletons, and under 7% rests with the top ten. Specimen: PBMCs. These receptors all stem from a woman in her thirties in good health and CMV-seronegative.

As DNA, the CDR3 is TGTGCCAGCAGTTACTCCACTAGGACAGATACGCAGTATTTT. Its protein is CASSYSTRTDTQYF. The genes are TRBV6-5 and TRBJ2-3; D is possibly TRBD2 (5 bases). V was trimmed by 0 bases and J by 3 bases, leaving 7 bases between them. This CDR3 spans 14 amino acids. Germline V CDR1 and CDR2: MNHEY, SVGAGI.

The rearrangement links TRBV7-6 to TRBJ1-2; D gene ambiguous. Trimming removed 1 base at V and 4 bases at J, with 7 bases between. Germline values: CDR1 SGHVS, CDR2 FNYEAQ. CDR3 length: 13 amino acids. The CDR3 sequence: CASSLDRSYGYTF. CDR3 DNA sequence: TGTGCCAGCAGCTTAGACAGATCCTATGGCTACACCTTC.

A few counts support this clone. The chain employs TRBV4-1 and TRBJ1-6; no clear D gene. The CDR3 loop spans 13 amino acids. CDR1 and CDR2 (germline): MGHRA, YSYEKL. V was trimmed by 4 bases and J by 10 bases, leaving 11 bases between them. The CDR3 sequence: CASSPGRESPLHF. DNA of the CDR3: TGCGCCAGCAGCCCCGGACGGGAATCACCCCTCCACTTT.

The rearrangement links TRBV7-6 to TRBJ2-1; 9 bases are a match to TRBD2. The germline gives CDR1 SGHVS, CDR2 FNYEAQ. J lost 7 bases, V lost 5 bases, and 9 bases had no gene match. The length of the CDR3 is 15 residues. The CDR3 reads CASSPIAGVGNEQFF. In DNA form, the CDR3 reads TGTGCCAGCAGCCCAATAGCGGGAGTGGGTAATGAGCAGTTCTTC.

The chain recombines TRBV7-3 with TRBJ2-3; D may be TRBD2 (6 bases). CDR1 and CDR2 (germline): SGHTA, FQGTGA. This CDR3 region has 16 residues. Trimming removed 5 bases at V and 4 bases at J, with 19 bases between. The CDR3 DNA reads as TGTGCCAGCAGCCCTACGGGCGGGGCTAGTTCAGATACGCAGTATTTT. Translation: CASSPTGGASSDTQYF.

The chain recombines TRBV27 with TRBJ1-5, with D tentatively TRBD1 (5 bases). Germline V gives CDR1 MNHEY, CDR2 SMNVEV (reference sequence). Trimming took off 6 bases at V and 6 bases at J, with 12 bases between the two ends. The CDR3 loop spans 13 amino acids. CDR3 DNA sequence: TGTGCCAGCAGAGCAGACAGTGCTCAGCCCCAGCATTTT. It is translated as CASRADSAQPQHF.

The CDR3 loop reads CATSRGIRASQETQYF. The CDR3, as DNA: TGTGCCACCAGCAGAGGAATCCGCGCCTCCCAAGAGACCCAGTACTTC. The chain links TRBV15 to TRBJ2-5; unclear D gene. The CDR3 totals 16 residues. V lost 1 base and J 1 base, leaving 13 bases between the germline ends. Germline-derived CDR1 and CDR2 are LNHNV and YYDKDF (reference sequence).

CDR3 DNA sequence: TGTGCCAGCAGCTTGGGGCGGGGGGCTCAAGAGACCCAGTACTTC. Protein: CASSLGRGAQETQYF. This sequence joins TRBV5-4 and TRBJ2-5; 8 bases match TRBD2. The V segment lost 0 bases and the J segment 2 bases; nucleotides outside the gene matches: 3. The germline V gene encodes CDR1 SGHNT and CDR2 YYREEE (reference sequence). This CDR3 is 15 amino acids long.

This clone was recorded once. The rearrangement joins TRBV10-3 to TRBJ2-2; D is undetermined. The germline V gene encodes CDR1 ENHRY and CDR2 SYGVKD. The CDR3 loop spans 15 amino acids. Trimming shortened V by 3 bases and J by 5 bases, and 13 bases separated the two germline ends. CDR3 sequence: CAISDETLGTGELFF. The CDR3 nucleotides read TGTGCCATCAGTGACGAGACTTTGGGAACCGGGGAGCTGTTTTTT.

The chain combines TRBV19 with TRBJ2-1; D gene ambiguous. The CDR3 extends over 13 amino acids. Germline V lookup: CDR1 LNHDA, CDR2 SQIVND (reference sequence). Trimming pared 2 bases from V and 2 bases from J, leaving 4 bases between. In nucleotides, the CDR3 is TGTGCCAGTAGTATACGGCCCTACAATGAGCAGTTCTTC. Translation gives CASSIRPYNEQFF.

The chain has TRBV11-2 and TRBJ2-3; no definite D call. The CDR3 extends over 13 amino acids. Trimming stripped 7 bases from V and 2 bases from J, with 10 bases between. Germline CDR1 and CDR2: SGHAT and FQNNGV. CDR3 sequence: CASIKAPTDTQYF. CDR3 bases: TGTGCCAGCATCAAAGCCCCCACAGATACGCAGTATTTT.

Written as DNA, the CDR3 is TGTGCCAGCAGCGCAACTAGCGGGAGGTACGAGCAGTACTTC. The encoded protein is CASSATSGRYEQYF. This rearrangement joins TRBV5-4 to TRBJ2-7; 12 nucleotides agree with TRBD2. J gave up 4 bases and V 4 bases, and 3 bases lay outside the gene matches. Germline CDR1 and CDR2: SGHNT and YYREEE (reference sequence). The CDR3 runs 14 residues.

The chain has TRBV10-3 and TRBJ1-4; perhaps TRBD1 as D (6 bases). The CDR3 has 12 residues. Germline loops: CDR1 ENHRY, CDR2 SYGVKD. V lost 10 bases, J lost 4 bases, and 10 bases lay in between. The CDR3 loop reads CATRQDNEKLFF. In DNA, the CDR3 is TGTGCCACCAGACAGGATAATGAAAAACTGTTTTTT.

The chain employs TRBV21-1 and TRBJ2-5. TRBV21-1 is a recognized pseudogene. The CDR3 runs 12 residues. The CDR3, as DNA: TGTGCCAGCAGAGAGGACCAGGTCTATGAGTACTTC. Its translation is CASREDQVYEYF.

The rearrangement joins TRBV29-1 to TRBJ1-1, with 11 bases identical to TRBD1. Germline V gene lookup returns CDR1 SQVTM and CDR2 ANQGSEA. The CDR3 length is 14 residues. Trimming cost V 6 bases and J 11 bases; bases outside gene matches: 14. CDR3 loop: CSVDPGQGDPSAFF. CDR3 bases: TGCAGCGTCGACCCGGGACAGGGGGACCCGTCGGCTTTCTTT.

This rearrangement joins TRBV11-2 to TRBJ1-2; 8 positions match TRBD1. Germline CDR1 SGHAT, CDR2 FQNNGV. V was pared by 4 bases and J by 4 bases, with 8 bases of the junction left unmatched. The CDR3 covers 15 residues. The CDR3 bases are TGTGCCAGCAGCTCGTCCGGGACAGGATTCTATGGCTACACCTTC. Translated, it gives CASSSSGTGFYGYTF.

V is TRBV6-6 and J is TRBJ1-4; D might be TRBD1 (5 bases). Germline-derived CDR1 and CDR2 are MNHNY and SVGAGI (reference sequence). V lost 2 bases and J 7 bases, leaving 14 bases between the germline ends. The CDR3 runs 15 residues. The CDR3 DNA follows: TGTGCCAGCAGTTACGAGGCAGGGAAACGTGAAAAACTGTTTTTT. This translates into CASSYEAGKREKLFF.

The chain recombines TRBV5-4 with TRBJ1-1; D uncertain. This CDR3 has 11 amino acids. Germline CDR1 SGHNT, CDR2 YYREEE (reference sequence). The germline V and J ends were trimmed by 4 bases and 3 bases, with 4 bases remaining between them. CDR3 DNA: TGTGCCAGCAGCGTGGACACTGAAGCTTTCTTT. This sequence encodes CASSVDTEAFF.

In its sample, this clone was seen a few times. CDR3: CASSVGTRIVGNYGYTF. In DNA, the CDR3 is TGTGCCAGCAGCGTAGGAACGAGAATTGTGGGTAACTATGGCTACACCTTC. This chain uses TRBV9 with TRBJ1-2, with D uncertain. This CDR3 is built from 17 residues. V lost 0 bases and J 1 base, leaving 16 bases between the germline ends. Germline lookup yields CDR1 SGDLS and CDR2 YYNGEE.

The chain recombines TRBV5-6 with TRBJ1-2; D gene ambiguous. The CDR3 covers 13 residues. V was cut by 0 bases and J by 4 bases, with 7 bases left in between. Germline V CDR1 and CDR2: SGHDT, YYEEEE. For the CDR3, the DNA is TGTGCCAGCAGCTTGGAGGGAAGCTATGGCTACACCTTC. This sequence encodes CASSLEGSYGYTF. The complete variable domain, with remaining parts taken from reference TRBV5-6 and TRBJ1-2, reads DAGVTQSPTHLIKTRGQQVTLRCSPKSGHDTVSWYQQALGQGPQFIFQYYEEEERQRGNFPDRFSGHQFPNYSSELNVNALLLGDSALYLCASSLEGSYGYTFGSGTRLTVV.

The chain carries TRBV4-3 and TRBJ1-4, with no clear D. Germline CDR1 is LGHNA and CDR2 is YSLEER. V lost 2 bases, J lost 7 bases, and 8 bases lay in between. This CDR3 is 13 amino acids long. CDR3 sequence: CASSQYPLEKLFF. The CDR3 DNA follows: TGCGCCAGCAGCCAATATCCCCTTGAAAAACTGTTTTTT.

The genes are TRBV14 and TRBJ1-6; 7 bases match TRBD1. Germline trimming cut 2 bases from V and 9 bases from J; bases unmatched to any gene: 7. Germline loops: CDR1 SGHDN, CDR2 FVKESK. The CDR3 sequence is 15 residues long. CDR3 protein: CASSQLTGLFSPLHF. CDR3 coding DNA: TGTGCCAGCAGCCAATTGACAGGGTTATTTTCACCCCTCCACTTT.

The chain combines TRBV29-1 with TRBJ2-7; possible D gene TRBD1, 5 bases. V was pared by 0 bases and J by 10 bases, with 13 bases between. The CDR3 spans 12 residues. Germline V gene sequence: CDR1 SQVTM, CDR2 ANQGSEA. The CDR3 nucleotides read TGCAGCGTTGAAGATCCAGGGCAGGTTCAGTACTTC. Amino acids: CSVEDPGQVQYF.

J is TRBJ2-5 and V is TRBV4-2, with 7 bases lining up with TRBD2. J gave up 0 bases and V 3 bases, and 7 bases lay outside the gene matches. Per the germline V gene, CDR1 is LGHNA and CDR2 is YNFKEQ. The CDR3 runs to 16 residues. CDR3 protein: CASSHGLGSDQETQYF. The CDR3 coding sequence is TGTGCCAGCAGCCATGGACTAGGATCGGACCAAGAGACCCAGTACTTC.

This chain joins TRBV28 and TRBJ2-7; 12 bases are a match to TRBD2. With 5 bases clipped from V and 4 bases from J, the junction kept 18 bases outside the gene matches. The CDR3 runs 19 residues. CDR1 and CDR2 from the germline V gene are MDHEN and SYDVKM. The CDR3 spells CASSTRFTSGRPKTYEQYF. CDR3 sequence (DNA): TGTGCCAGCAGTACCCGATTTACTAGCGGGAGGCCCAAAACTTACGAGCAGTACTTC.

This chain links TRBV14 with TRBJ1-1, with D possibly TRBD1 on 6 matching bases. Germline values: CDR1 SGHDN, CDR2 FVKESK. The germline V and J ends were trimmed by 3 bases and 8 bases, with 31 bases remaining between them. The CDR3 contains 19 residues. CDR3 amino acids: CASSQQFKGTRGYRTEAFF. The CDR3, as DNA: TGTGCCAGCAGCCAGCAATTCAAGGGGACACGGGGATATCGTACGGAAGCTTTCTTT.

J is TRBJ2-1 and V is TRBV29-1, with TRBD2 as a possible D gene (5 bases). V dropped 3 bases and J dropped 6 bases, with 15 bases sitting between them. CDR1 is SQVTM and CDR2 is ANQGSEA in the germline V gene. The CDR3 is 14 residues long. The CDR3 sequence: CSVDRVALVNEQFF. The CDR3 nucleotides read TGCAGCGTTGACCGAGTAGCGCTAGTCAATGAGCAGTTCTTC.

This chain uses TRBV28 with TRBJ1-2; no reliable D call. CDR3 length: 14 amino acids. Deletions cut 2 bases from V and 6 bases from J, with 13 bases between. Germline CDR1 reads MDHEN; CDR2 reads SYDVKM. CDR3 amino acids: CASSLVGQFNGYTF. In DNA form, the CDR3 reads TGTGCCAGCAGTTTAGTAGGGCAGTTCAATGGCTACACCTTC.

CDR3 in DNA: TGCAGCGTTGGGAGACAGGGGCACGAGCAGTACTTC. Translating gives CSVGRQGHEQYF. The V call is TRBV29-1, the J call TRBJ2-7; 8 nucleotides line up with TRBD1. The V and J ends lost 4 bases and 5 bases, in that order; junction bases with no gene match: 4. This CDR3 region has 12 residues. CDR1 is SQVTM and CDR2 is ANQGSEA in the germline V gene.